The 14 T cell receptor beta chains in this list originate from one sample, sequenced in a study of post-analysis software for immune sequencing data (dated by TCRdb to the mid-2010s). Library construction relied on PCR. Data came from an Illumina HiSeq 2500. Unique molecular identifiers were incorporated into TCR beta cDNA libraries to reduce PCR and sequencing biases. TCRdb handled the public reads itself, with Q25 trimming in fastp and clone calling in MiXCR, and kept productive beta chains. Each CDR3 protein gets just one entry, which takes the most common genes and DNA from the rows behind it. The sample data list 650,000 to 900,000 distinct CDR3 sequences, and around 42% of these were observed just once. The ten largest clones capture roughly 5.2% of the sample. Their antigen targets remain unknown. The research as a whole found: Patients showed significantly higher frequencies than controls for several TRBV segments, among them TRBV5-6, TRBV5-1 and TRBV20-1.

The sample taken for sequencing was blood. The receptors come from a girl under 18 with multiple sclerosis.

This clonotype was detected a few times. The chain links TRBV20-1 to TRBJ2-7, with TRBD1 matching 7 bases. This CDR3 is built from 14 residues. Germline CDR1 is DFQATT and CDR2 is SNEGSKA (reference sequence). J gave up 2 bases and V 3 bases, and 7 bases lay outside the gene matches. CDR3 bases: TGCAGTGCTAGGGCATGGGACAGTCCCTACGAGCAGTACTTC. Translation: CSARAWDSPYEQYF.

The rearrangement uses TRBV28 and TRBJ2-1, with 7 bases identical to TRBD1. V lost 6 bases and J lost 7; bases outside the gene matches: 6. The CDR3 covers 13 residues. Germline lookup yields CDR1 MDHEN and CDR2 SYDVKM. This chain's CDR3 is CASRQTGHNEQFF. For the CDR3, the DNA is TGTGCCAGCAGACAGACAGGGCATAATGAGCAGTTCTTC.

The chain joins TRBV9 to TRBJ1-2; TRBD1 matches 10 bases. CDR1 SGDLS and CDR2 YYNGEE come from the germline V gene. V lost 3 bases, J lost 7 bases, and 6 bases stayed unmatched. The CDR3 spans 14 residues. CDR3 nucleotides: TGTGCCAGCAGCGCGTACGACAGGGGGCTTGGCTACACCTTC. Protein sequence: CASSAYDRGLGYTF.

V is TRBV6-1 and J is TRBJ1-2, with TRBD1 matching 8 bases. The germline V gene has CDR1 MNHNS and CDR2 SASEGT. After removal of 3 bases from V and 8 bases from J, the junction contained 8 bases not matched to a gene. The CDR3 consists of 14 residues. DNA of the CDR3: TGTGCCAGCAGTGATTTGAGGACAGGGAACGGCTACACCTTC. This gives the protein CASSDLRTGNGYTF.

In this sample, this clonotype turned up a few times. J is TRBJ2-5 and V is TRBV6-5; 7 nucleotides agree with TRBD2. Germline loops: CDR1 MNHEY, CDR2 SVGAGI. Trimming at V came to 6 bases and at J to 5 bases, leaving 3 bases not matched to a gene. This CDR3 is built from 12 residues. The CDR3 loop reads CASRSAGETQYF. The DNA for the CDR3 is TGTGCCAGCAGATCAGCGGGGGAGACCCAGTACTTC.

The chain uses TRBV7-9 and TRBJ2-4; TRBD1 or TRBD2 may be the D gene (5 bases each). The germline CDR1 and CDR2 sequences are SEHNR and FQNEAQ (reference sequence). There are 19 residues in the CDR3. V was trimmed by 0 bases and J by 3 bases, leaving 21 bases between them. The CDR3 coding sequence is TGTGCCAGCAGCTTAGCTGGGACGAGGAATAGGGATGGCAAAAACATTCAGTACTTC. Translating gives CASSLAGTRNRDGKNIQYF.

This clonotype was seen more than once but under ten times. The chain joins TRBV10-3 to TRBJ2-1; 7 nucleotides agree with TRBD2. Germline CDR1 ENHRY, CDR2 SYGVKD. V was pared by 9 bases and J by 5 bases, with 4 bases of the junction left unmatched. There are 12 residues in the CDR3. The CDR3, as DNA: TGTGCCATTACTAGCGCCCACAATGAGCAGTTCTTC. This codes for CAITSAHNEQFF.

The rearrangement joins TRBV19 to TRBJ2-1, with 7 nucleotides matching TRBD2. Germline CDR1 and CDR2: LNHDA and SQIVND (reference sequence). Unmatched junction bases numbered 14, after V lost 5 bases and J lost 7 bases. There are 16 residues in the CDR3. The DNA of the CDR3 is TGTGCCAGTAGTTCCCGGGGAGGGGTAGTGTCGAATGAGCAGTTCTTC. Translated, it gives CASSSRGGVVSNEQFF.

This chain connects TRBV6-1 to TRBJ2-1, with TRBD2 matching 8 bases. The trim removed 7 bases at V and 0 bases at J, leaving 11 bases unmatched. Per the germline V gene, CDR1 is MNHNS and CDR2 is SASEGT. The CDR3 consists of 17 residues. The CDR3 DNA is TGTGCCAGCAAACTCTTCCCGAGCGGGAGCTCCTACAATGAGCAGTTCTTC. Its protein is CASKLFPSGSSYNEQFF.

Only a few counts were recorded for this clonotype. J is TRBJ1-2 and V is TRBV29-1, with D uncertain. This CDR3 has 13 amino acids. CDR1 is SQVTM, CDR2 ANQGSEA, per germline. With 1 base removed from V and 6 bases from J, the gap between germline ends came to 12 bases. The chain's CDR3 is CSVEGRLHDGYTF. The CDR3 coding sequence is TGCAGCGTTGAAGGACGCCTCCACGATGGCTACACCTTC.

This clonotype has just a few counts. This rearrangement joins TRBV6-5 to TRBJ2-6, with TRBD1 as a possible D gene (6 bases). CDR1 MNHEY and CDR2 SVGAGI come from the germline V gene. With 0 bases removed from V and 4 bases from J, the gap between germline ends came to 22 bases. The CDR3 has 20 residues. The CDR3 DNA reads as TGTGCCAGCAGTTACTCGATAGGCTGGGACCCAGGGGTAGGGGCCAACGTCCTGACTTTC. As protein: CASSYSIGWDPGVGANVLTF.

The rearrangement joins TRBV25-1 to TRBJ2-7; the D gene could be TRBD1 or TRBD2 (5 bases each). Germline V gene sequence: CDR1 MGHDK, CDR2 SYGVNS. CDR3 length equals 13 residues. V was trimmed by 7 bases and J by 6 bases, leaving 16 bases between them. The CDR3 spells CASTQNRGVEQYF. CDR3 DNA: TGTGCCAGCACCCAGAATCGAGGGGTCGAGCAGTACTTC.

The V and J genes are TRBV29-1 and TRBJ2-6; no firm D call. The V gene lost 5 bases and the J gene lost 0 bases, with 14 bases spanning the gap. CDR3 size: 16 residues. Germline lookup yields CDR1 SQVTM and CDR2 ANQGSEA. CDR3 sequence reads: CSVPGLTFSGANVLTF. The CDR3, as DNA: TGCAGCGTTCCCGGGCTAACTTTCTCTGGGGCCAACGTCCTGACTTTC.

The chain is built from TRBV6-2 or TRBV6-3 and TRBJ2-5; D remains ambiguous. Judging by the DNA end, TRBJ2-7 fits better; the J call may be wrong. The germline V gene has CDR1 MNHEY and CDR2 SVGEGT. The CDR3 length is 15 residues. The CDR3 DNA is TGTGCCAGCAAAAGGTCAAGCAGCACTGCCTACGAGCAGTACTTC. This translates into CASKRSSSTAYEQYF.